The rows below give T cell receptor beta chains drawn from one sample of a study of T-cell memory formation after mild COVID-19. TCRdb re-called the 5' RACE reads with MiXCR, one entry per CDR3 protein. Here the sample spans around 390,000 distinct CDR3 sequences, roughly 15% being singletons. The sequencing input was PBMCs or a T cell subset sorted from them (not recorded which). These receptors all come from a man between 18 and 29 years old who had mild COVID-19 (a few samples of this study predate the infection). Cell type and time point are not known. The CDR3 runs from the conserved cysteine through the conserved F or W. Each record gives: clone size, V gene, J gene, D gene, CDR3 DNA, CDR3 protein. D genes are given only for firm matches. For some rows the clone size is stated as once, few or many, or as a class when expanded; others skip it.

few	TRBV20-1	TRBJ2-2	-	TGCAGTGTTTGGGGAGAGGGGGACACCGGGGAGCTGTTTTTT	CSVWGEGDTGELFF
-	TRBV29-1	TRBJ2-3	-	TGCAGCGTTGAGGGGGAGGAGAGCACAGATACGCAGTATTTT	CSVEGEESTDTQYF
few	TRBV7-2	TRBJ1-2	-	TGTGCCAGCAGCTCCCCGAGACATCTGACACCATATGGCTACACCTTC	CASSSPRHLTPYGYTF
-	TRBV5-1	TRBJ2-1	-	TGCGCCAGCAGCTTGGTCGGTAACACCTACAATGAGCAGTTCTTC	CASSLVGNTYNEQFF
many	TRBV3-1	TRBJ2-7	-	TGTGCCAGCAGCCAAGTATCGGCACCCGTCGAGCAGTACTTC	CASSQVSAPVEQYF
-	TRBV7-2	TRBJ2-5	TRBD2	TGTGCCAGCAGCTTTACTAGCGGGGGGGAGGCCCAGTACTTC	CASSFTSGGEAQYF
few	TRBV12-3/TRBV12-4	TRBJ2-7	TRBD1	TGTGCCAGCAGGCGGACAGGGGGCTCTAACGAGCAGTACTTC	CASRRTGGSNEQYF
many	TRBV12-3/TRBV12-4	TRBJ2-3	-	TGTGCCAGCAGCTCCGGACACACAGATACGCAGTATTTT	CASSSGHTDTQYF
many	TRBV7-3	TRBJ2-3	-	TGTGCCAGCAGCTTAGCCTACACAGATACGCAGTATTTT	CASSLAYTDTQYF
few	TRBV9	TRBJ1-1	TRBD1	TGTGCCAGCAGCGTAGCCGACAGGGCCACTGAAGCTTTCTTT	CASSVADRATEAFF
few	TRBV11-2	TRBJ2-7	-	TGTGCCAGCAGCATCAGGGGTTGGGGGGGCGAGGACGACTACGAGCAGTACTTC	CASSIRGWGGEDDYEQYF
-	TRBV11-2	TRBJ2-4	-	TGTGCCAGCAGCGTAGGGGTGAACGAAAACATTCAGTACTTC	CASSVGVNENIQYF
-	TRBV20-1	TRBJ1-3	-	TGCAGTGCTAGACGGTTGAGCTCTGGAAACACCATATATTTT	CSARRLSSGNTIYF
-	TRBV7-2	TRBJ2-3	TRBD2	TGTGCCAACGGGGGACTAGCGGGGGGACGTACAGATACGCAGTATTTT	CANGGLAGGRTDTQYF
-	TRBV6-2/TRBV6-3	TRBJ2-3	TRBD2	TGTGCCAGCACCGGAGGTGGGGACTATTCGACGTATTTT	CASTGGGDYSTYF
few	TRBV29-1	TRBJ2-3	TRBD2	TGCAGCGTTGAACCGGGACTAGCGGGGGGGGAAGATACGCAGTATTTT	CSVEPGLAGGEDTQYF
many	TRBV10-1	TRBJ2-1	-	TGCGCCAGCAGTGAGTCTAGGCAGGAGACCTCCTACAATGAGCAGTTCTTC	CASSESRQETSYNEQFF
-	TRBV9	TRBJ2-3	TRBD2	TGTGCCAGCAGCGAGTGGGCGGGGGGTAGCACAGATACGCAGTATTTT	CASSEWAGGSTDTQYF
-	TRBV7-2	TRBJ1-6	-	TGTGCCAGCAGCCCACTCGGGGGGCTACGGCCCCTCCACTTT	CASSPLGGLRPLHF
-	TRBV9	TRBJ2-6	-	TGTGCCAGCAGCGGGCCAGCCCCGGGGATAGGGGCCAACGTCCTGACTTTC	CASSGPAPGIGANVLTF
few	TRBV7-9	TRBJ1-4	-	TGTGCCAGCAGCTTAGGGACCCTAGCTGAAAAACTGTTTTTT	CASSLGTLAEKLFF
many	TRBV7-2	TRBJ1-5	-	TGTGCCAGCAGCGGGCTTGATCAGCCCCAGCATTTT	CASSGLDQPQHF
-	TRBV5-1	TRBJ1-1	-	TGCGCCAGCAGCATGGAGGGCCGATTGAACACTGAAGCTTTCTTT	CASSMEGRLNTEAFF
few	TRBV10-3	TRBJ1-2	TRBD1	TGTGCCATCAGTGACGGACAGGGGGCTAACTATGGCTACACCTTC	CAISDGQGANYGYTF
-	TRBV7-2	TRBJ1-1	-	TGTGCCAGCAGCCAAGGGGGGCTCATGAACACTGAAGCTTTCTTT	CASSQGGLMNTEAFF
once	TRBV7-9	TRBJ2-1	TRBD2	TGTGCCAGCAGTTACCCCGGGGGAGGGAATGAGCAGTTCTTC	CASSYPGGGNEQFF
-	TRBV27	TRBJ2-2	-	TGTGCCAGCAGTTTAGTGAGGAACACCGGGGAGCTGTTTTTT	CASSLVRNTGELFF
many	TRBV29-1	TRBJ1-3	-	TGCAGCGCTGTCAGGGAAAACACCATATATTTT	CSAVRENTIYF
few	TRBV6-1	TRBJ2-7	-	TGTGCCAGCACCCTTGGAAAGGGAGGTTACGAGCAGTACTTC	CASTLGKGGYEQYF
-	TRBV24-1	TRBJ2-2	-	TGTGCCACCAGTGAAAGAACAAAGGACACCGGGGAGCTGTTTTTT	CATSERTKDTGELFF
-	TRBV28	TRBJ1-2	-	TGTGCCAGCAGACAGGGCCTCTATGGCTACACCTTC	CASRQGLYGYTF
few	TRBV5-4	TRBJ1-1	-	TGTGCCAGCAGCTTGGCCAGTGAAGCTTTCTTT	CASSLASEAFF